The 18 T cell receptor beta chains given below trace back to one sample, sequenced in a study of regulatory T cells in long-lasting Graves disease. Time point specified: persistent/refractory GD, antithyroid drugs over 5 years with positive TRAb. From RNA extracted from PBMCs, the TCR library was made. Arm-PCR with iRepertoire HTBI primers amplified the CDR3 regions for these TCR beta libraries. TCRdb passed the multiplex PCR reads through MiXCR, listing each CDR3 protein once. The table shows 650,000 to 700,000 distinct CDR3 sequences, with around 30% occurring only once. Sequences were derived from peripheral blood mononuclear cells (PBMCs), sampled when the disease was refractory, from a patient treated with antithyroid drugs. These receptors were taken from a female donor with Graves disease.

CDR3 DNA: TGTGCCAGTACGGTCCGGGGGCCCCGAGAAGCTTTCTTT. Protein sequence: CASTVRGPREAFF. V is TRBV19 and J is TRBJ1-1, with a possible D match to TRBD1 (6 bases). CDR3 size: 13 residues. The V gene lost 7 bases and the J gene lost 8 bases, with 17 bases spanning the gap. Germline values: CDR1 LNHDA, CDR2 SQIVND (reference sequence).

The CDR3 protein is CASSLVGANRLQETQYF. The CDR3, as DNA: TGTGCCAGCAGCTTAGTCGGGGCGAACAGGCTCCAAGAGACCCAGTACTTC. The chain has TRBV7-9 and TRBJ2-5; D may match TRBD1 or TRBD2 (5 bases each). Germline CDR1 SEHNR, CDR2 FQNEAQ (reference sequence). The V end lost 1 base, the J end lost 1 base, and 16 bases lay between the germline ends. This CDR3 is built from 17 residues.

The chain uses TRBV7-9 and TRBJ1-1, with D uncertain. The CDR3 totals 14 residues. V lost 3 bases and J 3 bases, leaving 11 bases between the germline ends. Germline CDR1 is SEHNR and CDR2 is FQNEAQ (reference sequence). This CDR3 reads CASSFGVSDTEAFF. DNA of the CDR3: TGTGCCAGCAGCTTTGGGGTTTCGGACACTGAAGCTTTCTTT.

The chain recombines TRBV11-2 with TRBJ2-4; 8 bases line up with TRBD2. This CDR3 is 17 amino acids long. Germline-derived CDR1 and CDR2 are SGHAT and FQNNGV. With V trimmed by 1 base and J by 11 bases, 16 bases remained unmatched. The CDR3: CASSLGAGVPADWVQYF. CDR3 nucleotides: TGTGCCAGCAGCTTAGGAGCGGGAGTCCCTGCAGATTGGGTTCAGTACTTC.

The chain employs TRBV9 and TRBJ1-2, with 7 bases matching TRBD1. V dropped 2 bases and J dropped 6; count of bases not matched to a gene: 10. Germline V gene lookup returns CDR1 SGDLS and CDR2 YYNGEE. The CDR3 is 15 amino acids. Here the CDR3 reads CASSVPSTGVDGYTF. The CDR3 nucleotides read TGTGCCAGCAGCGTCCCCTCAACAGGGGTGGATGGCTACACCTTC.

The chain combines TRBV7-2 with TRBJ1-1; a possible D gene is TRBD1 (6 bases). This CDR3 has 13 amino acids. V lost 4 bases and J 6 bases, leaving 12 bases between the germline ends. The germline V gene encodes CDR1 SGHTA and CDR2 FQGNSA. The CDR3 DNA reads TGTGCCAGCAGCTCCACCGGGACACCTGAAGCTTTCTTT. Encoded protein: CASSSTGTPEAFF.

With respect to this clonotype: One end of the junction fails to match germline, which may point to a read error. The chain employs TRBV30 and TRBJ1-1, with unresolved D. The CDR3 has 16 residues. Germline V gene sequence: CDR1 GTSNPN, CDR2 SVGIG (reference sequence). CDR3 protein: CAWSVQGFGMNAEAFF. The CDR3 nucleotides are TGTGCCTGGAGTGTACAAGGGTTCGGCATGAACGCTGAAGCTTTCTTT.

This clonotype was counted at least ten times. This chain joins TRBV12-3 or TRBV12-4 and TRBJ1-5; D is ambiguous. The CDR3 loop spans 13 amino acids. V was shortened by 4 bases and J by 7 bases, with 11 bases between the two germline ends. CDR3 in DNA: TGTGCCAGCAGTTCCCGAGCCCGGCAGCCCCAGCATTTT. It codes for CASSSRARQPQHF.

The chain is built from TRBV7-9 and TRBJ2-7; 8 bases fit TRBD1. The trim removed 1 base at V and 3 bases at J, leaving 8 bases unmatched. Looked up from germline, CDR1 is SEHNR and CDR2 is FQNEAQ (reference sequence). CDR3 size: 16 residues. The CDR3 spells CASSLVGQGRDYEQYF. For the CDR3, the DNA is TGTGCCAGCAGCTTAGTTGGACAGGGACGTGACTACGAGCAGTACTTC.

CDR3 protein: CASSEARGGPRYGYTF. The CDR3 DNA sequence: TGTGCCAGCAGTGAAGCTAGGGGTGGACCCAGATATGGCTACACCTTC. The V call is TRBV6-1, the J call TRBJ1-2; TRBD1 might be the D (5 bases). Trimming took off 0 bases at V and 5 bases at J, with 16 bases between the two ends. Germline CDR1 reads MNHNS; CDR2 reads SASEGT. CDR3 length: 16 amino acids.

This clonotype was seen only a few times. The rearrangement uses TRBV15 and TRBJ1-1; D possibly corresponds to TRBD1 (6 bases). Per the germline V gene, CDR1 is LNHNV and CDR2 is YYDKDF (reference sequence). Trimming shortened V by 2 bases and J by 0 bases, and 10 bases separated the two germline ends. The length of the CDR3 is 15 residues. CDR3 in amino acids: CATSRTRTVNTEAFF. The CDR3 DNA follows: TGTGCCACCAGCAGAACCCGGACAGTGAACACTGAAGCTTTCTTT.

This sequence joins TRBV19 and TRBJ1-1; no reliable D call. Trimming took 1 base from V and 1 from J, leaving 7 bases between them. The germline V gene encodes CDR1 LNHDA and CDR2 SQIVND (reference sequence). CDR3 length: 14 amino acids. The CDR3 region is CASSIGTTNTEAFF. The CDR3 DNA follows: TGTGCCAGTAGTATAGGCACAACGAACACTGAAGCTTTCTTT.

The J gene is TRBJ1-4, the V gene TRBV29-1, with a tentative D call TRBD1 (5 bases). This CDR3 comprises 13 residues. V lost 7 bases, J lost 4 bases, and 13 bases lay in between. In germline, CDR1 is SQVTM, CDR2 ANQGSEA. The CDR3 region has the DNA TGCAGCGCTAGGGGCATGGGTAATGAAAAACTGTTTTTT. It translates to CSARGMGNEKLFF.

In its sample, this clonotype was seen many times. The CDR3 here is CASSMDRQETQYF. As DNA, the CDR3 is TGTGCCAGCAGTATGGACAGGCAAGAGACCCAGTACTTC. The chain has TRBV27 and TRBJ2-5; 7 bases match TRBD1. Germline CDR1 and CDR2: MNHEY and SMNVEV (reference sequence). The V and J ends lost 5 bases and 2 bases, in that order; junction bases with no gene match: 2. This CDR3 has 13 residues.

As for this clonotype: Compared with germline, one end of the junction differs, possibly owing to a read error. In DNA, the CDR3 is TGTGCCAGCAGCCTCGGTAGGGGAGGCTCCTATAATACACCCCTCCACTTT. As protein: CASSLGRGGSYNTPLHF. V and J are TRBV28 and TRBJ1-6, with TRBD1 as a possible D gene (5 bases). Germline values: CDR1 MDHEN, CDR2 SYDVKM. The CDR3 covers 17 residues.

In its sample, this clonotype was seen a few times. One junction end does not reproduce the germline sequence, and a read error may be involved. V is TRBV27 and J is TRBJ1-1; D remains ambiguous. The CDR3 contains 16 residues. Germline V CDR1 and CDR2: MNHEY, SMNVEV (reference sequence). The CDR3 sequence is CASSLVGGPMNTEAFF. CDR3 DNA: TGCGCCAGCAGCTTGGTGGGAGGTCCCATGAACACTGAAGCTTTCTTT.

This chain links TRBV7-9 with TRBJ2-1; 7 positions agree with TRBD1. The V gene end was trimmed by 1 base and the J gene end by 8 bases; junction bases not matched to a gene: 11. The germline V gene has CDR1 SEHNR and CDR2 FQNEAQ (reference sequence). The CDR3 is 16 residues long. CDR3 loop: CASSLEGALAFDEQFF. The CDR3 region has the DNA TGTGCCAGCAGCTTAGAGGGGGCCCTGGCTTTTGATGAGCAGTTCTTC.

The V gene is TRBV29-1, the J gene TRBJ2-6; 10 bases are shared with TRBD1. The ends lost 3 bases at V and 7 bases at J; junction bases unmatched: 3. The CDR3 totals 14 residues. The germline gives CDR1 SQVTM, CDR2 ANQGSEA. The chain's CDR3 is CSVERDRGANVLTF. CDR3 nucleotides: TGCAGCGTTGAGAGGGACAGGGGAGCCAACGTCCTGACTTTC.